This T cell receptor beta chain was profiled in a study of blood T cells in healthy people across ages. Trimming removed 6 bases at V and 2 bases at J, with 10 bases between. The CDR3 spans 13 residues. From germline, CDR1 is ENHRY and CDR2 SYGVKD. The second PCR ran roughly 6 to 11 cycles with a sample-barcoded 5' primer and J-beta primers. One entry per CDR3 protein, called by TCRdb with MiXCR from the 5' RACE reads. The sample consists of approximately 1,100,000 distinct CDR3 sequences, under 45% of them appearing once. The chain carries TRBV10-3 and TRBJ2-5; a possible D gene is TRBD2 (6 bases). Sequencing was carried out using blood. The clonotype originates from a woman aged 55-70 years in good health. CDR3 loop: CAIRPGEQETQYF. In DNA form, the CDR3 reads TGTGCCATCAGACCGGGAGAACAAGAGACCCAGTACTTC.